This is a list of T cell receptor beta chains from one sample in a study of human T cells and chemical hapten exposure. TCRdb called the RACE reads again in MiXCR, with one record for every CDR3 protein. The table lists approximately 84,000 distinct CDR3 sequences, 8.6% of them singletons. The sequencing sample was made of whole blood. All receptors derive from a male donor in good health. Some clones in this sample may be carry-over from other donors' samples. The CDR3 runs from the conserved cysteine through the conserved F or W. The D gene is left open where the match is weak. The listing skips clone size in some rows; elsewhere it reads once, few, many or a size class.

abundance: few; d_gene: NA; j_gene: TRBJ1-5; len: 13; v_gene: TRBV2; CDR3aa: CASSEAYSQPQHF; CDR3nt: TGTGCCAGCAGTGAAGCATATAGTCAGCCCCAGCATTTT
abundance: NA; d_gene: TRBD1; j_gene: TRBJ1-5; len: 15; v_gene: TRBV6-1; CDR3aa: CASVDRGFSNQPQHF; CDR3nt: TGTGCCAGCGTAGACAGGGGCTTTAGCAATCAGCCCCAGCATTTT
abundance: NA; d_gene: TRBD1; j_gene: TRBJ1-2; len: 13; v_gene: TRBV6-2/TRBV6-3; CDR3aa: CASSYGGQYGYTF; CDR3nt: TGTGCCAGCAGTTACGGGGGACAGTATGGCTACACCTTC
abundance: NA; d_gene: NA; j_gene: TRBJ1-1; len: 12; v_gene: TRBV28; CDR3aa: CASSSGVTEAFF; CDR3nt: TGTGCCAGCTCATCAGGGGTTACTGAAGCTTTCTTT
abundance: NA; d_gene: TRBD2; j_gene: TRBJ2-1; len: 20; v_gene: TRBV7-2; CDR3aa: CASSSYATDPGRAPYNEQFF; CDR3nt: TGTGCCAGCAGCTCCTACGCGACGGACCCGGGGAGGGCGCCTTACAATGAGCAGTTCTTC
abundance: few; d_gene: NA; j_gene: TRBJ1-2; len: 12; v_gene: TRBV6-5; CDR3aa: CASSSQNYGYTF; CDR3nt: TGTGCCAGCAGTTCACAGAACTATGGCTACACCTTC
abundance: few; d_gene: TRBD1; j_gene: TRBJ2-5; len: 17; v_gene: TRBV4-3; CDR3aa: CASSQDTSGQLQETQYF; CDR3nt: TGCGCCAGCAGCCAAGATACCTCGGGACAGCTCCAAGAGACCCAGTACTTC
abundance: many; d_gene: TRBD1; j_gene: TRBJ2-6; len: 16; v_gene: TRBV10-3; CDR3aa: CAISEDRVTGANVLTF; CDR3nt: TGTGCCATCAGTGAGGACAGGGTCACTGGGGCCAACGTCCTGACTTTC
abundance: NA; d_gene: NA; j_gene: TRBJ1-1; len: 11; v_gene: TRBV12-5; CDR3aa: CASGPDTEAFF; CDR3nt: TGTGCTAGTGGTCCGGACACTGAAGCTTTCTTT
abundance: few; d_gene: NA; j_gene: TRBJ2-1; len: 15; v_gene: TRBV10-3; CDR3aa: CAISPGTLTYNEQFF; CDR3nt: TGTGCCATCAGCCCCGGGACATTAACCTACAATGAGCAGTTCTTC
abundance: few; d_gene: NA; j_gene: TRBJ2-1; len: 15; v_gene: TRBV6-5; CDR3aa: CASSYGRADYNEQFF; CDR3nt: TGTGCCAGCAGCTACGGGCGGGCGGATTACAATGAGCAGTTCTTC
abundance: few; d_gene: NA; j_gene: TRBJ2-3; len: 19; v_gene: TRBV15; CDR3aa: CATSRERIGKVPFTDTQYF; CDR3nt: TGTGCCACCAGCAGAGAAAGAATAGGGAAGGTCCCATTCACAGATACGCAGTATTTT
abundance: NA; d_gene: TRBD2; j_gene: TRBJ2-7; len: 15; v_gene: TRBV27; CDR3aa: CASSLSTSLNYEQYF; CDR3nt: TGTGCCAGCAGTTTATCGACTAGCCTCAACTACGAGCAGTACTTC
abundance: few; d_gene: TRBD2; j_gene: TRBJ2-3; len: 16; v_gene: TRBV6-4; CDR3aa: CASSAASGSGTDTQYF; CDR3nt: TGTGCCAGCAGTGCTGCTAGCGGGAGTGGGACAGATACGCAGTATTTT
abundance: NA; d_gene: NA; j_gene: TRBJ1-1; len: 14; v_gene: TRBV5-1; CDR3aa: CASSLRGDRAEAFF; CDR3nt: TGCGCCAGCAGCCTTCGCGGGGACCGGGCTGAAGCTTTCTTT
abundance: few; d_gene: TRBD2; j_gene: TRBJ2-1; len: 13; v_gene: TRBV11-2; CDR3aa: CASWTSGNNEQFF; CDR3nt: TGTGCCAGCTGGACTAGCGGAAACAATGAGCAGTTCTTC
abundance: few; d_gene: NA; j_gene: TRBJ1-4; len: 15; v_gene: TRBV30; CDR3aa: CAWSVKQATNEKLFF; CDR3nt: TGTGCCTGGAGTGTGAAACAAGCAACTAATGAAAAACTGTTTTTT
abundance: NA; d_gene: TRBD1; j_gene: TRBJ2-1; len: 15; v_gene: TRBV28; CDR3aa: CASSSPGQGFNEQFF; CDR3nt: TGTGCCAGCAGTTCGCCGGGACAGGGGTTCAATGAGCAGTTCTTC
abundance: many; d_gene: NA; j_gene: TRBJ2-3; len: 16; v_gene: TRBV28; CDR3aa: CASSFPTTKLENTQYF; CDR3nt: TGTGCCAGCAGTTTCCCCACCACCAAACTTGAGAATACGCAGTATTTT
abundance: few; d_gene: NA; j_gene: TRBJ1-2; len: 13; v_gene: TRBV18; CDR3aa: CASSPPANYGYTF; CDR3nt: TGTGCCAGCTCACCCCCGGCGAACTATGGCTACACCTTC
abundance: NA; d_gene: NA; j_gene: TRBJ2-4; len: 17; v_gene: TRBV20-1; CDR3aa: CSAQDYLTPLAKNIQYF; CDR3nt: TGCAGTGCGCAGGACTATCTGACACCACTAGCCAAAAACATTCAGTACTTC
abundance: NA; d_gene: NA; j_gene: TRBJ2-7; len: 12; v_gene: TRBV5-1; CDR3aa: CASSLEANEQYF; CDR3nt: TGCGCCAGCAGCTTGGAGGCAAACGAGCAGTACTTC
abundance: NA; d_gene: NA; j_gene: TRBJ2-7; len: 13; v_gene: TRBV5-1; CDR3aa: CASSLIWGNEQYF; CDR3nt: TGCGCCAGCAGCTTGATCTGGGGGAACGAGCAGTACTTC
abundance: NA; d_gene: NA; j_gene: TRBJ2-7; len: 13; v_gene: TRBV6-5; CDR3aa: CASSYQSSYEQYF; CDR3nt: TGTGCCAGCAGTTACCAGTCGTCCTACGAGCAGTACTTC
abundance: NA; d_gene: NA; j_gene: TRBJ1-1; len: 18; v_gene: TRBV7-8; CDR3aa: CASSLAIGQGPKNTEAFF; CDR3nt: TGTGCCAGCAGCTTAGCAATAGGACAAGGTCCGAAGAACACTGAAGCTTTCTTT
abundance: few; d_gene: NA; j_gene: TRBJ1-1; len: 14; v_gene: TRBV18; CDR3aa: CASSPPQANTEAFF; CDR3nt: TGTGCCAGCTCACCTCCACAGGCAAACACTGAAGCTTTCTTT
abundance: NA; d_gene: TRBD1; j_gene: TRBJ1-1; len: 14; v_gene: TRBV7-2; CDR3aa: CASSKDRGRTEAFF; CDR3nt: TGTGCCAGCAGCAAAGACAGGGGCAGGACTGAAGCTTTCTTT
abundance: few; d_gene: TRBD2; j_gene: TRBJ2-1; len: 15; v_gene: TRBV7-9; CDR3aa: CASSLQREGRNEQFF; CDR3nt: TGTGCCAGCAGCTTACAGCGGGAGGGCCGGAATGAGCAGTTCTTC
abundance: NA; d_gene: NA; j_gene: TRBJ1-1; len: 15; v_gene: TRBV12-3/TRBV12-4; CDR3aa: CASSLDIGGGTEAFF; CDR3nt: TGTGCCAGCAGTTTAGATATCGGGGGTGGCACTGAAGCTTTCTTT
abundance: few; d_gene: NA; j_gene: TRBJ1-2; len: 13; v_gene: TRBV29-1; CDR3aa: CSVEANDNYGYTF; CDR3nt: TGCAGCGTTGAAGCCAACGATAACTATGGCTACACCTTC
abundance: NA; d_gene: NA; j_gene: TRBJ2-2; len: 12; v_gene: TRBV15; CDR3aa: CATSTSAGELFF; CDR3nt: TGTGCCACCAGCACGTCTGCCGGGGAGCTGTTTTTT
abundance: few; d_gene: TRBD1; j_gene: TRBJ1-6; len: 15; v_gene: TRBV12-3/TRBV12-4; CDR3aa: CASRFRDRVDSPLHF; CDR3nt: TGTGCCAGCAGGTTCCGGGACAGGGTTGATTCACCCCTCCACTTT
abundance: few; d_gene: NA; j_gene: TRBJ2-6; len: 16; v_gene: TRBV5-4; CDR3aa: CASRTGRLSGANVLTF; CDR3nt: TGTGCCAGCAGAACGGGACGGCTCTCTGGGGCCAACGTCCTGACTTTC
abundance: NA; d_gene: TRBD1; j_gene: TRBJ1-1; len: 14; v_gene: TRBV6-1; CDR3aa: CASSEGGTVTEAFF; CDR3nt: TGTGCCAGCAGTGAAGGCGGGACAGTCACTGAAGCTTTCTTT
abundance: few; d_gene: NA; j_gene: TRBJ2-2; len: 13; v_gene: TRBV27; CDR3aa: CASSPLNTGELFF; CDR3nt: TGTGCCAGCAGTCCCTTGAACACCGGGGAGCTGTTTTTT
abundance: many; d_gene: TRBD1; j_gene: TRBJ1-5; len: 14; v_gene: TRBV7-9; CDR3aa: CASSRGQGGQPQHF; CDR3nt: TGTGCCAGCAGCCGAGGACAGGGAGGTCAGCCCCAGCATTTT
abundance: few; d_gene: NA; j_gene: TRBJ2-1; len: 15; v_gene: TRBV7-2; CDR3aa: CASSNRRGQINEQFF; CDR3nt: TGTGCCAGCAGCAATAGGCGGGGACAGATTAATGAGCAGTTCTTC
abundance: few; d_gene: NA; j_gene: TRBJ2-7; len: 12; v_gene: TRBV4-2; CDR3aa: CASSQVRGEQYF; CDR3nt: TGTGCCAGCAGCCAAGTCAGGGGCGAGCAGTACTTC
abundance: NA; d_gene: NA; j_gene: TRBJ2-3; len: 14; v_gene: TRBV5-1; CDR3aa: CASSPTGTADTQYF; CDR3nt: TGCGCCAGCAGCCCCACCGGGACCGCAGATACGCAGTATTTT
abundance: many; d_gene: TRBD2; j_gene: TRBJ2-1; len: 15; v_gene: TRBV20-1; CDR3aa: CSARDEREGYNEQFF; CDR3nt: TGCAGTGCTAGAGACGAGCGGGAGGGATACAATGAGCAGTTCTTC
abundance: few; d_gene: NA; j_gene: TRBJ1-5; len: 16; v_gene: TRBV12-3/TRBV12-4; CDR3aa: CASSSVQGDGSQPQHF; CDR3nt: TGTGCCAGCAGTTCGGTACAGGGTGACGGGAGTCAGCCCCAGCATTTT
abundance: NA; d_gene: TRBD1; j_gene: TRBJ1-4; len: 18; v_gene: TRBV9; CDR3aa: CASSEGGWVRQGAEKLFF; CDR3nt: TGTGCCAGCAGCGAAGGAGGATGGGTGAGACAGGGGGCAGAAAAACTGTTTTTT
abundance: few; d_gene: TRBD2; j_gene: TRBJ2-1; len: 17; v_gene: TRBV11-1; CDR3aa: CASSRPGLGGSGDEQFF; CDR3nt: TGTGCCAGCAGCCGCCCGGGACTAGGCGGGAGTGGAGATGAGCAGTTCTTC
abundance: many; d_gene: NA; j_gene: TRBJ2-3; len: 12; v_gene: TRBV27; CDR3aa: CASQSLTDTQYF; CDR3nt: TGTGCCAGCCAATCGCTCACAGATACGCAGTATTTT
abundance: NA; d_gene: TRBD1; j_gene: TRBJ1-4; len: 14; v_gene: TRBV20-1; CDR3aa: CSARLQGAEEKLFF; CDR3nt: TGCAGTGCTAGACTACAGGGGGCGGAGGAAAAACTGTTTTTT
abundance: few; d_gene: TRBD1; j_gene: TRBJ2-1; len: 17; v_gene: TRBV9; CDR3aa: CASSVERGQNYYNEQFF; CDR3nt: TGTGCCAGCAGCGTAGAAAGGGGACAGAATTACTACAATGAGCAGTTCTTC